This TCR beta chain was observed in a study of spatial heterogeneity in lung cancer. Study-wide background: Across the raw uncorrected reads, a unique TCR and UMI combination was observed, on average, more than ten times.

Germline V gene lookup returns CDR1 SQVTM and CDR2 ANQGSEA. V was shortened by 8 bases and J by 5 bases, with 13 bases between the two germline ends. CDR3 size: 11 residues. In regard to this clonotype: Its antigen is unidentified.

The sample's time point: sample taken at primary tumor resection. No cell sorting; template was whole RNA from tumor, lung tissue or PBMC. There were 72 donors, all of them untreated patients with early-stage non-small cell lung cancer. Individually, TCR cDNA molecules were each labelled with a unique molecular identifier. TCRdb itself ran the 5' RACE reads through MiXCR, one entry per CDR3 protein. The sample lists 2,200 or so distinct CDR3 sequences, about 19% occurring once. The study's findings and limits: The study found ubiquitous expanded tumor TCRs in blood more at resection than follow-up.

This rearrangement joins TRBV29-1 to TRBJ2-7; D might be TRBD1 or TRBD2, each matching 6 bases. The TCR originated in a male donor with early-stage non-small cell lung cancer. The material was PBMCs, obtained at surgery. CDR3 DNA: TGCAGCCTACGGAGGGGGAACGAGCAGTACTTC. As protein: CSLRRGNEQYF.